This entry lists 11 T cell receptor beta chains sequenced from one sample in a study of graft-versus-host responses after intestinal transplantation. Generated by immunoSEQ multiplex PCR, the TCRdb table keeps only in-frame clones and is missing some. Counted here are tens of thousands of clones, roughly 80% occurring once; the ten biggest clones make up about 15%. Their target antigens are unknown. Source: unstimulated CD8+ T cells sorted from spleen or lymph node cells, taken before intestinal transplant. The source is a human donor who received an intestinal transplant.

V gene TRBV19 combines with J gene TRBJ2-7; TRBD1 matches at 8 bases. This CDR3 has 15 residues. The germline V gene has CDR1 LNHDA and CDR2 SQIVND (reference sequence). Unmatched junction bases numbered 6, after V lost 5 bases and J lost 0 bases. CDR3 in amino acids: CASSWTGPSSYEQYF. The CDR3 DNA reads TGTGCCAGTAGTTGGACAGGGCCCAGCTCCTACGAGCAGTACTTC.

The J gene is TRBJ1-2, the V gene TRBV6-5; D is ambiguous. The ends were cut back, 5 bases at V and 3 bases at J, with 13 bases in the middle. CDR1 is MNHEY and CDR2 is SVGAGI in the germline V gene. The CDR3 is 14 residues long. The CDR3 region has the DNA TGTGCCAGCAGTGTCCGACACTCTCACTATGGCTACACCTTC. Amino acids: CASSVRHSHYGYTF.

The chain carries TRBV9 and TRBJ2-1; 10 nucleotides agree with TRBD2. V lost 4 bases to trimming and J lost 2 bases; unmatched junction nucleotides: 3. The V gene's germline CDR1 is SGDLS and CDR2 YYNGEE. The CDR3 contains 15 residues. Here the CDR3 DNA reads TGTGCCAGCAGCACCACTAGCGGGGCCTACAATGAGCAGTTCTTC. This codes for CASSTTSGAYNEQFF.

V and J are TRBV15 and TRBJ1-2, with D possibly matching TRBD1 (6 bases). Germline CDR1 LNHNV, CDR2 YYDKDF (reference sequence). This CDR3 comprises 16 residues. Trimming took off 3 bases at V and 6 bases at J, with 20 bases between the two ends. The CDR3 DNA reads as TGTGCCACCAGCAGGCGGAGAGTGGAGGGGGTGGATGGCTACACCTTC. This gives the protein CATSRRRVEGVDGYTF.

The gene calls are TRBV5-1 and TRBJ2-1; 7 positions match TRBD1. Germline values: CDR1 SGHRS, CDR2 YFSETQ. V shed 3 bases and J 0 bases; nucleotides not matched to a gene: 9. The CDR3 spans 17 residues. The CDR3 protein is CASSSDLQGSSYNEQFF. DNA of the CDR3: TGCGCCAGCAGCTCGGACCTACAGGGGAGCTCCTACAATGAGCAGTTCTTC.

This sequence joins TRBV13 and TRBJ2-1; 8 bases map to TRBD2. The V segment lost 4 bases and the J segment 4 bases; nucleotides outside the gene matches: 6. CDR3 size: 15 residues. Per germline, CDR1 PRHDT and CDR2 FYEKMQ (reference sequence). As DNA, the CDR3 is TGTGCCAGCAGCTCCGGGGGGGCCGATTACAATGAGCAGTTCTTC. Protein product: CASSSGGADYNEQFF.

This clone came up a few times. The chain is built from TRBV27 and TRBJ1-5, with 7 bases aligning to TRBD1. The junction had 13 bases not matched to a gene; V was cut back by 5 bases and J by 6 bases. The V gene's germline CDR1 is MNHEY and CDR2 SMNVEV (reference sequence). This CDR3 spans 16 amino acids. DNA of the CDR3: TGTGCCAGCAGTCGGACAGGTGGCATAAGGGGTCAGCCCCAGCATTTT. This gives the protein CASSRTGGIRGQPQHF.

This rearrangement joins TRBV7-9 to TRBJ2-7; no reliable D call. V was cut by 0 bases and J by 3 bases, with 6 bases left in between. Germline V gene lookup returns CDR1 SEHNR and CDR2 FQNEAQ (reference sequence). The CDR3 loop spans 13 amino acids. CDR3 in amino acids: CASSLAGFYEQYF. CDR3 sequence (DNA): TGTGCCAGCAGCTTAGCGGGGTTCTACGAGCAGTACTTC.

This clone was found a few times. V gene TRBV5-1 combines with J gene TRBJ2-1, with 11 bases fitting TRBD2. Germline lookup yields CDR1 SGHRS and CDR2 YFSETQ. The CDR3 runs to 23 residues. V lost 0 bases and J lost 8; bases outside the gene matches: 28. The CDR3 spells CASSLAGVKGTMDLAGGRDEQFF. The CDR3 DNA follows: TGCGCCAGCAGCTTGGCCGGTGTTAAGGGGACGATGGATCTAGCGGGAGGCCGGGATGAGCAGTTCTTC.

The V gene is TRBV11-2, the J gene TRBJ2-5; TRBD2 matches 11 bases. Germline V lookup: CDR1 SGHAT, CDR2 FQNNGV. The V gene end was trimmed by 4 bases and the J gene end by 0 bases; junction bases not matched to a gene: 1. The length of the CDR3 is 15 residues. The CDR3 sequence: CASSWTSGYQETQYF. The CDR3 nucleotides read TGTGCCAGCAGCTGGACTAGCGGGTACCAAGAGACCCAGTACTTC. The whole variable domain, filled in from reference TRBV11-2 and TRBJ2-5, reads EAGVAQSPRYKIIEKRQSVAFWCNPISGHATLYWYQQILGQGPKLLIQFQNNGVVDDSQLPKDRFSAERLKGVDSTLKIQPAKLEDSAVYLCASSWTSGYQETQYFGPGTRLLVL.

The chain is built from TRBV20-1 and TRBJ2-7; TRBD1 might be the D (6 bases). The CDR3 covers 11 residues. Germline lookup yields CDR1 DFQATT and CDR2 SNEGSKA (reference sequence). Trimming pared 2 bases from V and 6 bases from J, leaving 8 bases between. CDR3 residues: CSARPGAEQYF. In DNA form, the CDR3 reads TGCAGTGCTAGACCAGGGGCCGAGCAGTACTTC.